Here is one T cell receptor beta chain with its context. This clonotype was seen more than once but under ten times. Its cognate antigen has yet to be identified. Nothing much larger sits one base from this clone, and base qualities are not available. The source of the sample is a study of identical twins (dated by TCRdb to 2016 to 2017). The study in broad terms: To test whether fetal clonotypes persist, this study deep-sequenced TCR alpha and beta repertoires from monozygotic twins, from unrelated adults of various ages, and from cord blood. To rule out contamination, the twin experiments were replicated at different times with different library preparation protocols. The investigation overall reported the following: The excess sharing between twins in beta out-of-frame sequences was weaker because fewer shared sequences reduced the signal-to-noise ratio. Fewer insertions were carried by abundant cord blood beta clonotypes; a weaker similar trend was observed in young adult naive repertoires, while no such trend was observed in memory repertoires. Invariant T cells such as MAIT and iNKT could partly confound zero-insertion analyses, though diverse VJ usage argued against this for most clonotypes. Because the same donors could not be followed over many years, conclusions were based on cross-sectional statistical analysis. Compared with coincidental sharing between unrelated individuals, out-of-frame TCR alpha sequences shared between twins showed an excess of sequences with low generation probability. Out-of-frame TCR alpha sharing in monozygotic twins was systematically underestimated by recombination models, whereas sharing between unrelated individuals was in agreement with the recombination models.

The receptor library was made with 5' RACE. Sequencing took place on an Illumina HiSeq 2000. Template switching introduced a universal primer binding site; the final cDNA contained a unique molecular identifier, enabling accurate counting of TCR cDNA molecules. First-strand cDNA for TCR alpha and beta chains was synthesized from specific primers in the conserved constant-segment region. To control for contamination, every cDNA library carried two barcodes: a SMART-Mk sample barcode plus Illumina barcodes. TruSeq adapter sequences, together with Illumina sample barcodes, were added in two successive PCR steps. The Illumina HiSeq platform was used with custom primers to sequence TCR alpha and beta cDNA libraries. Processing in the source paper ran as follows. Raw reads were processed with MiGEC to extract unique molecular identifiers, and MiXCR was used to determine CDR3 positions. For each individual, recombination models were inferred using an EM algorithm with the repgenHMM and IGoR tools. The tcR package in R was used for shared clonotype analysis, with sharing normalized by the product of cloneset sizes. To study raw recombination free of thymic and clonal selection effects, out-of-frame nonproductive sequences were analyzed. TCRdb passed the public sequencing reads through fastp at Q25 and MiXCR, retaining productive beta sequences. A single entry per CDR3 protein holds the most common genes and DNA from its merged rows. V and J calls and clone size were set by TCRdb, not the authors. In all, the sample holds about 200,000 distinct CDR3 sequences, and 5% to 7% of those were seen once. The top ten hold roughly 15% of the sample.

All donors were healthy Caucasians. Three pairs of female monozygotic twins, all aged roughly 18 to 30 years, made up the twin cohort. CD4+ and CD8+ T cell populations were isolated with positive isolation kits from Invitrogen. The germline V gene (reference sequence) gives CDR1 as SEHNR and CDR2 as FQNEAQ. The CDR3 contains 12 residues, cysteine and phenylalanine counted. Only the CDR3 DNA is retained, 36 bases long and in frame from the first base. A distance of 8 bases separates the germline ends of V and J, which lose 4 bases and 4 bases respectively. These data were also reused for a study on T cells expressing NK-cell markers. As the second publication notes: Three sorted T-cell subsets (CD3+CD56+NKG2C+, CD3+CD56+NKG2C- and CD3+CD56-NKG2C+) from under ten donors had their TCR beta-chain repertoires profiled. Among the eight sequenced donors, seven were HCMV-seropositive and one was HCMV-seronegative. In several experiments an anti-gammadeltaTCR antibody was added to restrict sorting to alphabetaTCR-expressing T cells. In over five donors, the dominant CD3+CD56+NKG2C+ clonotypes were among the top 10 CD8+ clonotypes and accounted for roughly 1.0-7.5% of CD8+ T cells. Those dominant clonotypes were again the most abundant among CD3+CD56-NKG2C+ cells in a handful of donors, at about 25-60.1%. Whether the expanded NKG2C-expressing T cell clones were specific for HCMV antigens remained unclear. All eight donors whose samples were sequenced were randomly selected healthy volunteers, three of them men and five women. HCMV-specific IgG was detected in serum with a commercial ELISA kit to determine HCMV serostatus. Reads were demultiplexed and grouped by UMI with MIGEC, and clonotypes were assembled and quantified with MiTCR. Only TCR cDNA sequences supported by at least two reads were kept to exclude erroneous sequences. The tcR package was used for downstream repertoire analysis, and clonotypes were matched between fractions using CDR3 nucleotide sequence together with V segment. VDJmatch was used to annotate antigen specificity against VDJdb, with one amino acid substitution in CDR3 allowed.

This TCR came from a woman aged 18-30 years in good health. The V and J segments used are TRBV7-9 and TRBJ2-7; no D gene call is confident. Sample: CD8+ T cells sorted from blood. Read as DNA, the sequence is TGTGCCAGCAGCTCCGACCCATACGAGCAGTACTTC. This yields the protein CASSSDPYEQYF.